What follows are 14 T cell receptor beta chains derived from one specimen sequenced in a study of cytotoxic CD8 clonotypes in ibrutinib-treated CLL (dated by TCRdb to the early 2020s). Library prep was done by the immunoSEQ multiplex PCR assay. Entries here come from immuneACCESS through TCRdb and include only in-frame sequences with V and J called. Some clones fail to appear in such tables; in the studies checked, an unresolved V gene covers under half of the shortfall, and the cause of the remainder is unknown. The sample data list 14,000 to 15,000 clones, and 55% to 65% of these were observed just once. About 13% of the sample goes to the ten largest clones. The sequencing here drew on PBMCs, taken before ibrutinib treatment. The source is a human donor with chronic lymphocytic leukemia.

As concerns this clone: The same CDR3 arises from other DNA sequences in this sample as well. V and J are TRBV28 and TRBJ1-1, with TRBD1 as a possible D gene (6 bases). The germline CDR1 and CDR2 sequences are MDHEN and SYDVKM. CDR3 length equals 14 residues. Between the trimmed V and J ends, which lost 6 bases and 0 bases, there was a span of 11 bases. The CDR3 loop reads CASSPGALNTEAFF. CDR3 coding DNA: TGTGCCAGCAGCCCGGGGGCTCTGAACACTGAAGCTTTCTTT.

The chain links TRBV27 to TRBJ2-7; 8 bases align to TRBD2. Trimming at V came to 3 bases and at J to 2 bases, leaving 9 bases not matched to a gene. Germline CDR1 is MNHEY and CDR2 is SMNVEV (reference sequence). This CDR3 contains 16 residues. The CDR3 here is CASSFEAGALPYEQYF. The CDR3 DNA reads as TGTGCCAGCAGTTTCGAAGCGGGAGCCCTTCCCTACGAGCAGTACTTC.

The chain combines TRBV6-1 with TRBJ2-1; the D gene is possibly TRBD1 (6 bases). V gave up 4 bases and J gave up 4 bases, with 11 bases separating them. CDR1 is MNHNS, CDR2 SASEGT, per germline. The CDR3 consists of 14 residues. The CDR3 DNA reads as TGTGCCAGCAGTGCGGGACATCAATACAATGAGCAGTTCTTC. Its translation is CASSAGHQYNEQFF.

This clone has just one count. CDR3 sequence (DNA): TGCGCCAGCAGCGGATGGGACGCAGGTCGCGATGGCTACACCTTC. It yields the protein CASSGWDAGRDGYTF. V is TRBV5-1 and J is TRBJ1-2; D may be TRBD1 (5 bases). The CDR3 consists of 15 residues. The V end lost 4 bases, the J end lost 6 bases, and 19 bases lay between the germline ends. Germline lookup yields CDR1 SGHRS and CDR2 YFSETQ.

This chain connects TRBV7-9 to TRBJ1-1; tentatively, D is TRBD1 (5 bases). The CDR3 covers 17 residues. CDR1 and CDR2 (germline): SEHNR, FQNEAQ (reference sequence). V dropped 1 base and J dropped 2 bases, with 17 bases sitting between them. CDR3 coding DNA: TGTGCCAGCAGCTTAGGTAGACAGAGTAGGTTAAACACTGAAGCTTTCTTT. Its translation: CASSLGRQSRLNTEAFF.

The J gene is TRBJ1-1, the V gene TRBV5-1, with D tentatively TRBD1 (5 bases). The CDR3 extends over 12 amino acids. Trimming shortened V by 0 bases and J by 7 bases, and 7 bases separated the two germline ends. Germline V gives CDR1 SGHRS, CDR2 YFSETQ. The CDR3 sequence: CASSLGDSEAFF. CDR3 DNA sequence: TGCGCCAGCAGCTTGGGCGACAGTGAAGCTTTCTTT. Together with reference TRBV5-1 and TRBJ1-1, the CDR3 gives the full variable domain: KAGVTQTPRYLIKTRGQQVTLSCSPISGHRSVSWYQQTPGQGLQFLFEYFSETQRNKGNFPGRFSGRQFSNSRSEMNVSTLELGDSALYLCASSLGDSEAFFGQGTRLTVV.

The genes are TRBV9 and TRBJ2-1, with TRBD2 matching over 11 bases. The germline V gene has CDR1 SGDLS and CDR2 YYNGEE. V lost 4 bases and J lost 8; bases outside the gene matches: 8. There are 15 residues in the CDR3. The CDR3 DNA reads TGTGCCAGCAGCCCCCGACTAGCGGGGATCCATGAGCAGTTCTTC. It is translated as CASSPRLAGIHEQFF.

The rearrangement joins TRBV5-4 to TRBJ1-3; D remains unclear. The V and J ends lost 0 bases and 0 bases respectively, with 10 bases between them. This CDR3 has 16 amino acids. Germline values: CDR1 SGHNT, CDR2 YYREEE (reference sequence). The DNA for the CDR3 is TGTGCCAGCAGCTTGGGGTGGCAGAACTCTGGAAACACCATATATTTT. Translating it yields CASSLGWQNSGNTIYF.

The rearrangement joins TRBV6-1 to TRBJ2-7; D tentatively fits TRBD1 or TRBD2 (5 bases each). The CDR3 spans 14 residues. The germline gives CDR1 MNHNS, CDR2 SASEGT. V lost 8 bases to trimming and J lost 2 bases, with 16 bases between them. The CDR3, as DNA: TGTGCCAGCGATCAGAGGGGCGCGCCCTACGAGCAGTACTTC. This codes for CASDQRGAPYEQYF.

The chain recombines TRBV6-5 with TRBJ2-5; 12 bases map to TRBD2. Germline CDR1 and CDR2: MNHEY and SVGAGI. The CDR3 sequence is 15 residues long. The V gene end was trimmed by 2 bases and the J gene end by 5 bases; junction bases not matched to a gene: 3. The CDR3 nucleotides are TGTGCCAGCAGTTACCTAGCGGGAGGGTCGGAGACCCAGTACTTC. Its protein product is CASSYLAGGSETQYF.

This clone was observed a handful of times. V usage is TRBV19 and J usage is TRBJ2-1; possibly TRBD1 or TRBD2 for D (6 bases each). Looked up from germline, CDR1 is LNHDA and CDR2 is SQIVND (reference sequence). CDR3 length: 13 amino acids. Between the trimmed V and J ends, which lost 7 bases and 7 bases, there was a span of 14 bases. The chain's CDR3 is CASIPGAGNEQFF. In DNA, the CDR3 is TGTGCCAGTATTCCGGGGGCGGGTAATGAGCAGTTCTTC.

The V call is TRBV9, the J call TRBJ1-2, with a possible D match to TRBD1 (5 bases). CDR1 is SGDLS and CDR2 is YYNGEE in the germline V gene. Trimming left V 7 bases short and J 7 bases short, with 17 bases between. The CDR3 has 13 amino acids. CDR3 bases: TGTGCCAGCCGAAGGGGAGGGGCCGCTGGCTACACCTTC. Amino acids: CASRRGGAAGYTF.

The rearrangement links TRBV28 to TRBJ1-6; 7 bases agree with TRBD1. The CDR3 length is 13 residues. Trimming cost V 7 bases and J 10 bases; bases outside gene matches: 7. Germline-derived CDR1 and CDR2 are MDHEN and SYDVKM. The CDR3 loop is CASTGGGRSPLHF. The CDR3 nucleotides read TGTGCCAGCACAGGGGGTGGTCGGTCACCCCTCCACTTT.

The rearrangement joins TRBV5-6 to TRBJ2-3; 9 bases match TRBD1. The ends lost 4 bases at V and 2 bases at J; junction bases unmatched: 8. This CDR3 is 16 amino acids long. CDR1 and CDR2 (germline): SGHDT, YYEEEE. CDR3 in DNA: TGTGCCAGCAGCGCACCGGGACAGGGTACCACAGATACGCAGTATTTT. Translating it yields CASSAPGQGTTDTQYF.